The rows below give T cell receptor beta chains drawn from one sample of a study of blood T cell repertoires in COVID-19. Measured with immunoSEQ multiplex PCR; TCRdb has only the in-frame clones, and not every one. The table has roughly 150,000 clones, roughly 84% seen once. Sequenced material: peripheral blood. The origin of the receptors is a woman older than 75 with active or convalescent COVID-19. CDR3s leave out the opening cysteine and the closing phenylalanine or tryptophan. Clone size appears in some rows only: once, few, many, or a class for an expanded clone.

TRBJ2-7,NA,TRBV19,ASSDRALDEQY
TRBJ1-4,few,TRBV28,ASTLPGDEKLF
TRBJ2-7,few,TRBV9,ASSPRDYREQY
TRBJ2-1,NA,TRBV11-2,ASSPLSGKYFNEQF
TRBJ1-1,NA,TRBV6-5,ASRTRGRSNTEAF
TRBJ2-7,NA,TRBV3-1/TRBV3-2,ASSQGSSGSSYFYEQY
TRBJ2-1,NA,TRBV25-1,ASSVISRASGRGNEQF
TRBJ2-7,NA,TRBV5-1,ASSSEASGTYEQY
TRBJ1-2,NA,TRBV28,ASKGHLNYGYT
TRBJ1-5,NA,TRBV24-1,ATARGASNQPQH
TRBJ2-1,NA,TRBV7-2,ASSLRGLAGEQF
TRBJ1-2,once,TRBV28,ASTIRGANYGYT
TRBJ2-3,NA,TRBV28,ASEAGVRDTQY
TRBJ2-2,NA,TRBV10-3,AISEIPHDRGRSNTGELF
TRBJ1-1,NA,TRBV28,SSFGANTEAF
TRBJ2-2,NA,TRBV5-1,ASSLGGYAAGELF
TRBJ2-7,NA,TRBV10-2,ASSDPKLAGAYEQY
TRBJ2-7,NA,TRBV28,ASSLGGKAYEQY
TRBJ2-2,NA,TRBV2,ASSPRLAGGGELF
TRBJ1-2,few,TRBV11-2,ASSRGRDYGYT